This entry describes one TCR beta chain. The data stem from a study of control samples from healthy donors and cancer patients. CDR1 SQVTM and CDR2 ANQGSEA come from the germline V gene. The junction had 13 bases not matched to a gene; V was cut back by 7 bases and J by 7 bases. This CDR3 is 14 amino acids long. Method: immunoSEQ multiplex PCR; TCRdb's copy keeps in-frame clones and lacks some. The table lists about 120,000 clones, 90% to 95% of them singletons. The sequenced material came from blood. The chain has TRBV29-1 and TRBJ1-1, with TRBD1 identical over 9 bases. The origin of this receptor is a woman younger than 35 in good health. The CDR3 coding sequence is TGCAGCGCCACGCCGGGACAGGGAGGAGGTGAAGCTTTCTTT. This encodes CSATPGQGGGEAFF.